These T cell receptor beta chains were read from a single sample in a study of blood T cell repertoires in COVID-19. Sequencing used immunoSEQ multiplex PCR; TCRdb keeps in-frame clones, though not all of them. The sample consists of 330,000 or so clones, roughly 90% of them appearing once. Sequencing input: peripheral blood. These receptors all stem from a man aged 30 to 39 with COVID-19, enrolled during active disease. Both conserved end residues are part of each CDR3. D genes are given only for firm matches. Clone size, where shown, is once, few, many, or a class for clones that have expanded.

j_gene: TRBJ2-5
abundance: -
v_gene: TRBV9
d_gene: -
CDR3aa: CASSPRGIERGFLETQYF
CDR3nt: TGTGCCAGCAGCCCGAGGGGGATTGAGCGGGGCTTCCTCGAGACCCAGTACTTC

j_gene: TRBJ2-2
abundance: -
v_gene: TRBV9
d_gene: TRBD1
CDR3aa: CASSVGQGNTGELFF
CDR3nt: TGTGCCAGCAGCGTGGGACAGGGCAACACCGGGGAGCTGTTTTTT

j_gene: TRBJ2-6
abundance: -
v_gene: TRBV19
d_gene: -
CDR3aa: CASSIPRGSGANVLTF
CDR3nt: TGTGCCAGTAGTATACCCCGGGGCTCTGGGGCCAACGTCCTGACTTTC

j_gene: TRBJ2-3
abundance: -
v_gene: TRBV7-2
d_gene: TRBD1
CDR3aa: CASSSTATGGHDTQYF
CDR3nt: TGTGCCAGCAGCTCAACCGCGACAGGGGGCCACGATACGCAGTATTTT

j_gene: TRBJ2-7
abundance: -
v_gene: TRBV7-2
d_gene: -
CDR3aa: CASSLVSGAYEQYF
CDR3nt: TGTGCCAGCAGCTTAGTTTCGGGGGCCTACGAGCAGTACTTC

j_gene: TRBJ1-5
abundance: -
v_gene: TRBV28
d_gene: -
CDR3aa: CASSSGYSNQPQHF
CDR3nt: TGTGCCAGCAGTTCAGGATATAGCAATCAGCCCCAGCATTTT

j_gene: TRBJ2-2
abundance: -
v_gene: TRBV14
d_gene: TRBD1
CDR3aa: CASSGWDRRKNTGELFF
CDR3nt: TGTGCCAGCAGCGGATGGGACAGGAGAAAGAACACCGGGGAGCTGTTTTTT

j_gene: TRBJ2-7
abundance: -
v_gene: TRBV11-2
d_gene: -
CDR3aa: CASSTRTGTYEQYF
CDR3nt: TGTGCCAGCAGCACGAGAACAGGGACCTACGAGCAGTACTTC

j_gene: TRBJ1-4
abundance: -
v_gene: TRBV24-1
d_gene: -
CDR3aa: CATSDARTSLNEKLFF
CDR3nt: TGTGCCACCAGTGACGCCAGGACAAGCCTAAATGAAAAACTGTTTTTT

j_gene: TRBJ2-7
abundance: -
v_gene: TRBV2
d_gene: -
CDR3aa: CASSPTIDANYEQYF
CDR3nt: TGTGCCAGCAGCCCGACTATTGACGCTAACTACGAGCAGTACTTC

j_gene: TRBJ2-7
abundance: -
v_gene: TRBV9
d_gene: -
CDR3aa: CASSPQAGGGYEQYF
CDR3nt: TGTGCCAGCAGCCCCCAGGCCGGGGGTGGGTACGAGCAGTACTTC

j_gene: TRBJ1-2
abundance: -
v_gene: TRBV24-1
d_gene: -
CDR3aa: CATSDSGNNYGYTF
CDR3nt: TGTGCCACCAGTGATTCAGGGAATAACTATGGCTACACCTTC

j_gene: TRBJ2-7
abundance: once
v_gene: TRBV5-4
d_gene: TRBD2
CDR3aa: CASSLVTSGSWREQYF
CDR3nt: TGTGCCAGCAGCTTGGTTACCAGCGGGAGTTGGCGCGAGCAGTACTTC

j_gene: TRBJ2-7
abundance: -
v_gene: TRBV18
d_gene: TRBD2
CDR3aa: CASSPSGTYEQYF
CDR3nt: TGTGCCAGCTCACCTAGCGGGACCTACGAGCAGTACTTC

j_gene: TRBJ2-3
abundance: -
v_gene: TRBV24-1
d_gene: TRBD1
CDR3aa: CATSRGQGRLLSTDTQYF
CDR3nt: TGTGCCACCAGTAGGGGGCAGGGGCGGCTCCTTAGCACAGATACGCAGTATTTT

j_gene: TRBJ1-5
abundance: -
v_gene: TRBV2
d_gene: TRBD1
CDR3aa: CASSKGQGGNQPQHF
CDR3nt: TGTGCCAGCAGTAAGGGACAGGGGGGCAATCAGCCCCAGCATTTT

j_gene: TRBJ2-3
abundance: -
v_gene: TRBV5-1
d_gene: -
CDR3aa: CASSLVGSGTDTQYF
CDR3nt: TGCGCCAGCAGCTTGGTCGGGAGTGGTACAGATACGCAGTATTTT

j_gene: TRBJ1-2
abundance: -
v_gene: TRBV11-2
d_gene: -
CDR3aa: CASSLDYLGTPRVGYTF
CDR3nt: TGTGCCAGCAGCTTAGATTATTTGGGGACACCGAGGGTTGGCTACACCTTC

j_gene: TRBJ2-2
abundance: -
v_gene: TRBV24-1
d_gene: -
CDR3aa: CATRGQGGGELFF
CDR3nt: TGTGCCACCCGAGGTCAGGGCGGCGGGGAGCTGTTTTTT

j_gene: TRBJ1-2
abundance: -
v_gene: TRBV24-1
d_gene: -
CDR3aa: CATSDSITGYGYTF
CDR3nt: TGTGCCACCAGTGACTCAATCACAGGATATGGCTACACCTTC

j_gene: TRBJ1-3
abundance: -
v_gene: TRBV27
d_gene: TRBD1
CDR3aa: CASSLSGTGTNPGNTIYF
CDR3nt: TGTGCCAGCAGTTTATCCGGGACAGGGACCAATCCTGGAAACACCATATATTTT

j_gene: TRBJ1-1
abundance: -
v_gene: TRBV5-4
d_gene: TRBD1
CDR3aa: CASSLALGQENTEAFF
CDR3nt: TGTGCCAGCAGCTTGGCACTCGGACAGGAGAACACTGAAGCTTTCTTT

j_gene: TRBJ1-2
abundance: -
v_gene: TRBV6-5
d_gene: -
CDR3aa: CASRGLTPNYGYTF
CDR3nt: TGTGCCTCCAGGGGACTAACTCCTAACTATGGCTACACCTTC

j_gene: TRBJ1-2
abundance: -
v_gene: TRBV29-1
d_gene: TRBD1
CDR3aa: CSLRTGADGYTF
CDR3nt: TGCAGCCTGCGGACAGGGGCGGATGGCTACACCTTC

j_gene: TRBJ2-1
abundance: once
v_gene: TRBV18
d_gene: TRBD1
CDR3aa: CASSPGTGSYNEQFF
CDR3nt: TGTGCCAGCTCACCAGGGACAGGCTCCTACAATGAGCAGTTCTTC

j_gene: TRBJ2-1
abundance: -
v_gene: TRBV24-1
d_gene: -
CDR3aa: CATSDFTGSYNEQFF
CDR3nt: TGTGCCACCAGTGATTTCACGGGCTCCTACAATGAGCAGTTCTTC

j_gene: TRBJ1-5
abundance: -
v_gene: TRBV6-5
d_gene: -
CDR3aa: CASKGHLDQPQHF
CDR3nt: TGTGCCAGCAAGGGACATTTGGATCAGCCCCAGCATTTT

j_gene: TRBJ2-6
abundance: -
v_gene: TRBV9
d_gene: -
CDR3aa: CASSVAGSGANVLTF
CDR3nt: TGTGCCAGCAGCGTAGCGGGGTCTGGGGCCAACGTCCTGACTTTC

j_gene: TRBJ2-5
abundance: -
v_gene: TRBV25-1
d_gene: TRBD1
CDR3aa: CASSGQGAKTQYF
CDR3nt: TGTGCCAGCAGTGGGCAGGGGGCTAAGACCCAGTACTTC

j_gene: TRBJ2-3
abundance: -
v_gene: TRBV15
d_gene: TRBD2
CDR3aa: CATSRDLAGSGDTQYF
CDR3nt: TGTGCCACCAGCAGAGATCTAGCGGGGTCAGGAGATACGCAGTATTTT

j_gene: TRBJ2-7
abundance: few
v_gene: TRBV7-2
d_gene: TRBD2
CDR3aa: CASSLVGLAEYEQYF
CDR3nt: TGTGCCAGCAGCTTAGTGGGACTAGCGGAGTACGAGCAGTACTTC

j_gene: TRBJ2-5
abundance: -
v_gene: TRBV9
d_gene: -
CDR3aa: CASSVAVGGWETQYF
CDR3nt: TGTGCCAGCAGCGTAGCTGTGGGGGGTTGGGAGACCCAGTACTTC

j_gene: TRBJ2-7
abundance: -
v_gene: TRBV29-1
d_gene: -
CDR3aa: CSGLSSGEQYF
CDR3nt: TGCAGCGGACTGTCATCGGGGGAGCAGTACTTC

j_gene: TRBJ2-3
abundance: -
v_gene: TRBV6-5
d_gene: TRBD2
CDR3aa: CASVKPGGSTDTQYF
CDR3nt: TGTGCCAGCGTAAAGCCCGGGGGGAGCACAGATACGCAGTATTTT

j_gene: TRBJ2-1
abundance: -
v_gene: TRBV28
d_gene: TRBD1
CDR3aa: CASSKGGTGNEQFF
CDR3nt: TGTGCCAGCAGCAAAGGCGGGACAGGGAATGAGCAGTTCTTC

j_gene: TRBJ1-1
abundance: -
v_gene: TRBV5-4
d_gene: TRBD1
CDR3aa: CASSFDRGNTEAFF
CDR3nt: TGTGCCAGCAGCTTTGACAGGGGGAACACTGAAGCTTTCTTT

j_gene: TRBJ1-5
abundance: -
v_gene: TRBV4-3
d_gene: -
CDR3aa: CASSQDAGRGVQPQHF
CDR3nt: TGCGCCAGCAGCCAAGATGCGGGGCGGGGGGTTCAGCCCCAGCATTTT

j_gene: TRBJ1-3
abundance: -
v_gene: TRBV7-2
d_gene: -
CDR3aa: CASSQEPGLNSGNTIYF
CDR3nt: TGTGCCAGCAGCCAGGAGCCGGGACTGAACTCTGGAAACACCATATATTTT

j_gene: TRBJ1-2
abundance: once
v_gene: TRBV5-1
d_gene: TRBD1
CDR3aa: CASSPDRGLRGYTF
CDR3nt: TGCGCCAGCAGTCCGGACAGGGGGCTGCGAGGCTACACCTTC

j_gene: TRBJ1-1
abundance: -
v_gene: TRBV6-5
d_gene: -
CDR3aa: CASRPEVGGAFF
CDR3nt: TGTGCCAGCAGACCCGAAGTCGGCGGAGCTTTCTTT

j_gene: TRBJ1-2
abundance: few
v_gene: TRBV10-3
d_gene: -
CDR3aa: CAISSGSEGYGYTF
CDR3nt: TGTGCCATCAGTTCCGGCTCCGAGGGCTATGGCTACACCTTC

j_gene: TRBJ2-7
abundance: -
v_gene: TRBV5-1
d_gene: TRBD2
CDR3aa: CASSLGTSGVYEQYF
CDR3nt: TGCGCCAGCAGCTTGGGGACTAGCGGGGTCTACGAGCAGTACTTC

j_gene: TRBJ2-1
abundance: once
v_gene: TRBV5-1
d_gene: TRBD2
CDR3aa: CASRGQKGLAAYNEQFF
CDR3nt: TGCGCCAGCAGGGGGCAGAAAGGACTAGCGGCCTACAATGAGCAGTTCTTC

j_gene: TRBJ1-5
abundance: -
v_gene: TRBV18
d_gene: -
CDR3aa: CASSPRGPGEPQHF
CDR3nt: TGTGCCAGCTCACCCCGGGGTCCTGGAGAGCCCCAGCATTTT

j_gene: TRBJ2-7
abundance: few
v_gene: TRBV2
d_gene: TRBD1
CDR3aa: CASRVSRGSYEQYF
CDR3nt: TGTGCCAGCAGGGTGAGCAGGGGGTCCTACGAGCAGTACTTC

j_gene: TRBJ1-5
abundance: -
v_gene: TRBV5-1
d_gene: -
CDR3aa: CASSFDAGNQPQHF
CDR3nt: TGCGCCAGCAGCTTTGATGCGGGCAATCAGCCCCAGCATTTT

j_gene: TRBJ2-1
abundance: -
v_gene: TRBV10-1
d_gene: TRBD1
CDR3aa: CASSASSDRGSYNEQFF
CDR3nt: TGCGCCAGCAGCGCGTCTTCCGACAGGGGGTCCTACAATGAGCAGTTCTTC

j_gene: TRBJ1-1
abundance: -
v_gene: TRBV11-2
d_gene: TRBD1
CDR3aa: CASSLTGGSTEAFF
CDR3nt: TGTGCCAGCAGTCTCACAGGGGGTAGCACTGAAGCTTTCTTT

j_gene: TRBJ2-1
abundance: -
v_gene: TRBV5-1
d_gene: -
CDR3aa: CASSLPRYGEQFF
CDR3nt: TGCGCCAGCAGCTTGCCCCGGTATGGTGAGCAGTTCTTC

j_gene: TRBJ2-2
abundance: few
v_gene: TRBV7-9
d_gene: TRBD2
CDR3aa: CASSPTRTSGAAAGELFF
CDR3nt: TGTGCCAGCAGCCCAACGAGGACTAGCGGGGCTGCGGCCGGGGAGCTGTTTTTT

j_gene: TRBJ1-1
abundance: -
v_gene: TRBV7-2
d_gene: TRBD1
CDR3aa: CASSFGTANTEAFF
CDR3nt: TGTGCCAGCAGCTTCGGGACAGCTAACACTGAAGCTTTCTTT

j_gene: TRBJ2-5
abundance: -
v_gene: TRBV7-8
d_gene: -
CDR3aa: CASSLASGAGVETQYF
CDR3nt: TGTGCCAGCAGCTTAGCATCGGGAGCCGGTGTGGAGACCCAGTACTTC

j_gene: TRBJ1-1
abundance: -
v_gene: TRBV2
d_gene: TRBD1
CDR3aa: CASSPLTGMNTEAFF
CDR3nt: TGTGCCAGCAGTCCATTGACAGGGATGAACACTGAAGCTTTCTTT

j_gene: TRBJ1-2
abundance: -
v_gene: TRBV20-1
d_gene: -
CDR3aa: CTAGDGYGYTF
CDR3nt: TGCACCGCAGGGGATGGCTATGGCTACACCTTC

j_gene: TRBJ2-7
abundance: few
v_gene: TRBV20-1
d_gene: -
CDR3aa: CSARSGHEQYF
CDR3nt: TGCAGTGCTAGGAGTGGTCACGAGCAGTACTTC

j_gene: TRBJ2-7
abundance: once
v_gene: TRBV19
d_gene: TRBD1
CDR3aa: CASSIRTGGDEQYF
CDR3nt: TGTGCCAGTAGTATCAGGACAGGGGGCGACGAGCAGTACTTC

j_gene: TRBJ2-7
abundance: -
v_gene: TRBV5-6
d_gene: TRBD2
CDR3aa: CASSLRLAGVGEQYF
CDR3nt: TGTGCCAGCAGCTTAAGACTAGCGGGAGTAGGCGAGCAGTACTTC

j_gene: TRBJ1-5
abundance: -
v_gene: TRBV7-9
d_gene: -
CDR3aa: CASSHGQSNSNQPQHF
CDR3nt: TGTGCCAGCAGCCACGGACAGTCAAATAGCAATCAGCCCCAGCATTTT

j_gene: TRBJ1-1
abundance: -
v_gene: TRBV10-3
d_gene: -
CDR3aa: CAASRDTEAFF
CDR3nt: TGTGCCGCGTCGAGGGACACTGAAGCTTTCTTT

j_gene: TRBJ2-7
abundance: few
v_gene: TRBV27
d_gene: -
CDR3aa: CASSLDSLTYEQYF
CDR3nt: TGTGCCAGCAGCCTCGACAGCCTAACCTACGAGCAGTACTTC